The next 2 T cell receptor beta chains were all read from a single sample in a study of T cell changes during pregnancy in multiple sclerosis. The repertoire was sequenced with immunoSEQ multiplex PCR; TCRdb's copy has only in-frame clones and lacks some. Of about 60,000 clones in the sample, just over 90% were seen once. The sample consisted of CD4+ T cells from peripheral blood mononuclear cells, taken in the second trimester of pregnancy. The receptors here all came from a female donor with multiple sclerosis, enrolled in a pregnancy study.

This clone was recorded once. The chain has TRBV7-8 and TRBJ2-5; 7 positions match TRBD1. Trimming removed 3 bases from V and 2 bases from J; junction bases left unmatched: 6. There are 15 residues in the CDR3. Germline V gives CDR1 SGHVS, CDR2 FQNEAQ. The CDR3 sequence: CASSFRGTSQETQYF. For the CDR3, the DNA is TGTGCCAGCAGCTTCAGGGGGACGTCACAAGAGACCCAGTACTTC.

CDR3 sequence (DNA): TGTGCCAGCAGCTTAGGGATACAGGGTCTTTACAATGAGCAGTTCTTC. Protein product: CASSLGIQGLYNEQFF. V gene TRBV7-8 combines with J gene TRBJ2-1; the D gene is possibly TRBD1 (6 bases). V lost 1 base, J lost 4 bases, and 14 bases lay in between. There are 16 residues in the CDR3. Per the germline V gene, CDR1 is SGHVS and CDR2 is FQNEAQ.